This T cell receptor (beta chain) was profiled in a study of T cells in Graves' hyperthyroidism and ophthalmopathy. Study at large: Upon initial diagnosis and before any treatment, peripheral blood was collected. Notes on the study in general: Among thyroid clonotypes expanded above 0.001, most also appeared in blood.

This clonotype was counted many times. No antigen is known for it. The germline CDR1 and CDR2 sequences are SGHAT and FQNNGV. CDR3 length equals 15 residues. Deletions cut 5 bases from V and 6 bases from J, with 18 bases between. The source material, RNA transcripts, was used to amplify TCR beta CDR3 regions. HTBI primers drove first-round RT-PCR of the TCR CDR3. TCRdb reprocessed the multiplex PCR reads via MiXCR and lists one record per CDR3 protein. The data hold under 350,000 distinct CDR3 sequences, with about an eighth observed a single time. Among the patients, aged 18 to 65, hyperthyroidism was newly diagnosed and had lasted under 2 months. The study based diagnoses on clinical symptoms, serum thyroxine and TRAb, thyroid ultrasound and orbital computed tomography.

The sequence was collected from a woman between 40 and 50 years old with Graves' hyperthyroidism. The rearrangement links TRBV11-2 to TRBJ2-3; maybe TRBD2 (7 bases). The sample consisted of blood. The CDR3: CASSILGGEGDTQYF. The DNA for the CDR3 is TGTGCCAGCAGCATCCTAGGGGGGGAAGGGGATACGCAGTATTTT.